This entry concerns a single TCR beta chain. The data derive from a study of response to subunit inactivated influenza vaccine. TCRdb reprocessed the RT-PCR reads with MiXCR, giving one entry per CDR3 protein. The sample lists over 800,000 distinct CDR3 sequences, 21% occurring once. Trimming stripped 3 bases from V and 4 bases from J, with 15 bases between. Germline V gene lookup returns CDR1 WSHSY and CDR2 SAAADI. The CDR3 has 15 amino acids. The chain joins TRBV10-2 to TRBJ1-2; no firm D call. The clonotype comes from a man aged 50-60 years who received an inactivated influenza vaccine. The input for sequencing was PBMCs from blood, taken about 5 days after vaccination. CDR3 region: CASSDLVRGVYGYTF. The CDR3 bases are TGCGCCAGCAGTGACCTTGTTCGGGGTGTCTATGGCTACACCTTC.